This paragraph reports one TCR beta chain. The record originates from a study of radiotherapy plus CTLA-4 blockade in lung cancer. Per germline, CDR1 MGHDK and CDR2 SYGVNS. The V end was cut by 7 bases, the J end by 5 bases, with 20 bases between. CDR3 length: 15 amino acids. Some clones are missing from TCRdb's copy, which holds only in-frame ones; the method was immunoSEQ multiplex PCR. Of tens of thousands of clones in the sample, around 75% were seen once. This rearrangement joins TRBV25-1 to TRBJ2-5; D is uncertain. Sequenced material: peripheral blood, taken from a patient treated with radiotherapy plus ipilimumab. This TCR was recovered from a human donor with non-small cell lung cancer who had stable disease on radiotherapy plus ipilimumab. The CDR3 here is CASTTWVAAGETQYF. In DNA, the CDR3 is TGTGCCAGCACCACCTGGGTGGCAGCCGGGGAGACCCAGTACTTC. Filled out from reference TRBV25-1 and TRBJ2-5, the complete variable domain reads EADIYQTPRYLVIGTGKKITLECSQTMGHDKMYWYQQDPGMELHLIHYSYGVNSTEKGDLSSESTVSRIRTEHFPLTLESARPSHTSQYLCASTTWVAAGETQYFGPGTRLLVL.